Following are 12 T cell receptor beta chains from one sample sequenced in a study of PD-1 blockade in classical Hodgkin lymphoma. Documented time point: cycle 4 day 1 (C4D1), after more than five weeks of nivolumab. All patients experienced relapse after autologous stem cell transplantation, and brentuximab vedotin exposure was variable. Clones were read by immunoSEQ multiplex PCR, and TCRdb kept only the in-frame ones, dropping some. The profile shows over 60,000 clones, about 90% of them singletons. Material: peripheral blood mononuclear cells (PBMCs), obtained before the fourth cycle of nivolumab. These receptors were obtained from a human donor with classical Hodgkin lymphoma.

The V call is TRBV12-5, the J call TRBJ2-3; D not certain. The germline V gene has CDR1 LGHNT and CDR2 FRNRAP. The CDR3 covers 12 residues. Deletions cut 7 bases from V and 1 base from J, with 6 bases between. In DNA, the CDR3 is TGTGCTAGTGCCTCACGCACAGATACGCAGTATTTT. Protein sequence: CASASRTDTQYF.

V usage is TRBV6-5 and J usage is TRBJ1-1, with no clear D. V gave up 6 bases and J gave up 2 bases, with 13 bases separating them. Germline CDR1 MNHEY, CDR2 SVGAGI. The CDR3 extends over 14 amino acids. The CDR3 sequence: CASSARGSNTEAFF. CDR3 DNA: TGTGCCAGCAGCGCCCGGGGTTCCAACACTGAAGCTTTCTTT.

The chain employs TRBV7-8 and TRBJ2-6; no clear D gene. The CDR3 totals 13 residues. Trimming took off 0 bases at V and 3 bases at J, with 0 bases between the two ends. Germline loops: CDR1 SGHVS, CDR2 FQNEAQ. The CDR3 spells CASSLAGANVLTF. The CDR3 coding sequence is TGTGCCAGCAGCTTAGCTGGGGCCAACGTCCTGACTTTC.

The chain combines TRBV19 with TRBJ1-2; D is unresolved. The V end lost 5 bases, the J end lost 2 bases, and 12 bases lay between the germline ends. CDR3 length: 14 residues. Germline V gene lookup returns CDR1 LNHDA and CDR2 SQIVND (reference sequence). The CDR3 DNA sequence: TGTGCCAGTAGTCGAGCCGGGTTCAACTATGGCTACACCTTC. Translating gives CASSRAGFNYGYTF. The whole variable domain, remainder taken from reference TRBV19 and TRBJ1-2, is DGGITQSPKYLFRKEGQNVTLSCEQNLNHDAMYWYRQDPGQGLRLIYYSQIVNDFQKGDIAEGYSVSREKKESFPLTVTSAQKNPTAFYLCASSRAGFNYGYTFGSGTRLTVV.

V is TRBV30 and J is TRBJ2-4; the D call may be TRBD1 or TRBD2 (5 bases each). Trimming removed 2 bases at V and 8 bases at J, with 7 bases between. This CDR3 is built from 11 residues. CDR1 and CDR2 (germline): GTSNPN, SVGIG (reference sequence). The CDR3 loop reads CAWSRGDIQYF. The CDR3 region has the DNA TGTGCCTGGAGTCGAGGGGACATTCAGTACTTC.

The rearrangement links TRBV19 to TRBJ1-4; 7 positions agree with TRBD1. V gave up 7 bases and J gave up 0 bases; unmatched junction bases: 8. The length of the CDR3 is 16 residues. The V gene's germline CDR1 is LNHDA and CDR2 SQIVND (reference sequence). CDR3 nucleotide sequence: TGTGCCAGTAATCGGCGTCAGGGGGCAACTAATGAAAAACTGTTTTTT. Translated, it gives CASNRRQGATNEKLFF.

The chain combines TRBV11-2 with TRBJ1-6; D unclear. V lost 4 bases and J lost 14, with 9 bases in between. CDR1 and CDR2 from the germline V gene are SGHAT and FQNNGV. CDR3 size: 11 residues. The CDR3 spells CASSSPSTLHF. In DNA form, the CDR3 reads TGTGCCAGCAGCTCACCCAGCACCCTCCACTTT.

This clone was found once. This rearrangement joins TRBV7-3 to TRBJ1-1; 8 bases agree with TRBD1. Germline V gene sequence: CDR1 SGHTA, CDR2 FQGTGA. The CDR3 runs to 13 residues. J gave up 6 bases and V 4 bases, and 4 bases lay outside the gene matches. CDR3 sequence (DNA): TGTGCCAGCAGCTCGACAGGGGACCCTGAAGCTTTCTTT. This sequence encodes CASSSTGDPEAFF.

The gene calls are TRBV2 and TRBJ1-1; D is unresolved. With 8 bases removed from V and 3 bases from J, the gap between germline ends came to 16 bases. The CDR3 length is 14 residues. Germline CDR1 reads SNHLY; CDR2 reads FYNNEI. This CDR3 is CASHTETPYTEAFF. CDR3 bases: TGTGCCAGCCATACAGAAACTCCCTACACTGAAGCTTTCTTT.

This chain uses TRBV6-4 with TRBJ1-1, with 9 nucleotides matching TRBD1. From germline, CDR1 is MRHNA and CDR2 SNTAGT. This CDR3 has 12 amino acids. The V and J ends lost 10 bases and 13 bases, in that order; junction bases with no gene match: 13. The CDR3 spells CAIYGTGLVGFF. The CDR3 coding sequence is TGTGCCATCTATGGGACAGGGTTAGTTGGTTTCTTT.

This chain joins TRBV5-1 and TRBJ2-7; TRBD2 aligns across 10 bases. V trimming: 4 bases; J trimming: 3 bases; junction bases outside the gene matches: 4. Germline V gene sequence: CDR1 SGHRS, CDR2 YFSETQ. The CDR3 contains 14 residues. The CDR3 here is CASSPTSGDYEQYF. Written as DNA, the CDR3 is TGCGCCAGCAGCCCAACTAGCGGGGACTACGAGCAGTACTTC.

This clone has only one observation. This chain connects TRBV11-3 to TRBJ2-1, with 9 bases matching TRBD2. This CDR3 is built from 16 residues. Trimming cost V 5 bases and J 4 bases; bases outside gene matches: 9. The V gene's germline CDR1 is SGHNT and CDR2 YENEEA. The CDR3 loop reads CASSRSRGGRYNEQFF. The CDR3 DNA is TGTGCCAGCAGCCGTTCGCGGGGGGGGCGATACAATGAGCAGTTCTTC.